This record looks at one T cell receptor beta chain sequence and its context. The V gene lost 1 base and the J gene lost 0 bases, with 9 bases spanning the gap. Germline V gene lookup returns CDR1 SGHTA and CDR2 FQGNSA. The CDR3 is made up of 15 amino acids. The repertoire was sequenced with immunoSEQ multiplex PCR; TCRdb's copy has only in-frame clones and lacks some. The data hold about 80,000 clones, with around 85% observed a single time. The data were obtained in a study of technical replicates of blood from a few donors. The material sequenced was PBMCs. This receptor was taken from a human donor in good health. Some clones in this sample may be carry-over from other donors' samples. The chain carries TRBV7-2 and TRBJ1-1; D is undetermined. The CDR3 reads CASSLGAGMNTEAFF. The CDR3 nucleotides read TGTGCCAGCAGCTTAGGGGCAGGAATGAACACTGAAGCTTTCTTT.